This entry features one TCR beta chain sequence. The antigen is unknown. This specimen belongs to a study of radiation and T cells in renal cell carcinoma. On the study more broadly: Nephrectomy followed 15 Gy stereotactic body radiation by 4 weeks. General study points: Pretreatment tumor biopsies were lacking, so baseline clonotypes are unknown.

V shed 4 bases and J 6 bases; nucleotides not matched to a gene: 10. The germline V gene has CDR1 MNHEY and CDR2 SMNVEV (reference sequence). This CDR3 region has 16 residues. Regarding time point: baseline pretreatment blood. Treatment in this sample: 15 Gy SBRT to primary tumor, nephrectomy 4 weeks later. Clear cell pathology was present in this patient's renal cell carcinoma. The protocol was immunoSEQ multiplex PCR, while the TCRdb copy is restricted to in-frame clones and leaves out a portion. The table has 110,000 to 150,000 clones, about 88% seen once. The TCR sequence derives from a woman aged 50 to 60 with renal cell carcinoma. V usage is TRBV27 and J usage is TRBJ1-5, with TRBD1 identical over 9 bases. Sequences were derived from blood, sampled from a patient whose treatment included radiotherapy and nephrectomy. CDR3 DNA sequence: TGTGCCAGCAGTTCTACAACAGGGGGCGCAGTTCAGCCCCAGCATTTT. This translates into CASSSTTGGAVQPQHF.